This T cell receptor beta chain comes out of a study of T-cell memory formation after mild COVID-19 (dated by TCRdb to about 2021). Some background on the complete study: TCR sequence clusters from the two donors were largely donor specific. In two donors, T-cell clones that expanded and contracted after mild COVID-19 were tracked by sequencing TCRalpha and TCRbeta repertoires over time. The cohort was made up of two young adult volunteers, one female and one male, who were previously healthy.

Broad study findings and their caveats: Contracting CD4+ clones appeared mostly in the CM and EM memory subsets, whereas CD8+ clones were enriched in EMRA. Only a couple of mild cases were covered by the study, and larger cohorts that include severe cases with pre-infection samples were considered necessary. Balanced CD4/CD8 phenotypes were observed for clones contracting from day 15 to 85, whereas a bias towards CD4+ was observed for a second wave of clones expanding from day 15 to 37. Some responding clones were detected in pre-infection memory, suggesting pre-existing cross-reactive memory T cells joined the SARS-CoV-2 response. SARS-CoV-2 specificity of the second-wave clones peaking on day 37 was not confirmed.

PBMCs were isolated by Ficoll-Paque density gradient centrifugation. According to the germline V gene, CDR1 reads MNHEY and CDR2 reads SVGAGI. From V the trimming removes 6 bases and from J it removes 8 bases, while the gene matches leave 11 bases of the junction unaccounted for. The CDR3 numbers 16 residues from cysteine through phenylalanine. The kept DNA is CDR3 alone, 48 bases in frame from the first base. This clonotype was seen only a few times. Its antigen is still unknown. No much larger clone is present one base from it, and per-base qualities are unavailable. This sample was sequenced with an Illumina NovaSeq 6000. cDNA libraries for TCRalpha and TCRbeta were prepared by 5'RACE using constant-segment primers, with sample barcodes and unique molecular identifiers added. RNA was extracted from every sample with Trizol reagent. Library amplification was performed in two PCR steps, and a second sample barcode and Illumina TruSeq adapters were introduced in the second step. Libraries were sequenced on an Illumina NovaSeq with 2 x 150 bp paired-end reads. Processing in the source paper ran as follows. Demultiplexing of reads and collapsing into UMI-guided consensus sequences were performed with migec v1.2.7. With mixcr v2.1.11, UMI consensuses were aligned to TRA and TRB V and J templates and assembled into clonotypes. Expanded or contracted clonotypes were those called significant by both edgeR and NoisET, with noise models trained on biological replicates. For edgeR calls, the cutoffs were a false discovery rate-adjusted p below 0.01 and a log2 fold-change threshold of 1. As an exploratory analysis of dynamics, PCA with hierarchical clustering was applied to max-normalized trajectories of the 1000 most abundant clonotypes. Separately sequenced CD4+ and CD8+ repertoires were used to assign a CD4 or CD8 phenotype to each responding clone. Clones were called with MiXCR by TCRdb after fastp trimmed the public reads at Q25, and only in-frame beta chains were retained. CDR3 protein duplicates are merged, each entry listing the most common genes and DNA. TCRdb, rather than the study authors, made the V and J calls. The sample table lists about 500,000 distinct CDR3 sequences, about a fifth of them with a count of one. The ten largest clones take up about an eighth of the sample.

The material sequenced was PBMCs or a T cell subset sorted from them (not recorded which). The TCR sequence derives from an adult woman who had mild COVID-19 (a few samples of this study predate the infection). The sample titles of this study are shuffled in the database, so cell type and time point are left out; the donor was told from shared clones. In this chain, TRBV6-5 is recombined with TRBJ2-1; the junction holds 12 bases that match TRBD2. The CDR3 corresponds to CASSRLTSGRSHEQFF. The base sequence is TGTGCCAGCAGCCGCCTAACTAGCGGGAGGTCTCATGAGCAGTTCTTC.